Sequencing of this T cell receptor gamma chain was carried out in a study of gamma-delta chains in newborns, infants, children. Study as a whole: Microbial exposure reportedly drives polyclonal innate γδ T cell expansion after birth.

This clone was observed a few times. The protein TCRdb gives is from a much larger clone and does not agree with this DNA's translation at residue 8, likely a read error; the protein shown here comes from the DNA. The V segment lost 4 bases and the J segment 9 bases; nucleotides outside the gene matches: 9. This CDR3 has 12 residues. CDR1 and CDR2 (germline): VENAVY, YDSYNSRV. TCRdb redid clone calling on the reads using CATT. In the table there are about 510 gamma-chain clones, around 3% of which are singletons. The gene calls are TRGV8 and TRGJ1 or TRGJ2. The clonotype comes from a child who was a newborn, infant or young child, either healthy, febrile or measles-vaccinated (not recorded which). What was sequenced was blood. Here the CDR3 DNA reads TGTGCCACCTGGGAGGCGTGGTTTAAGAAACTCTTT. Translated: CATWEAWFKKLF.